This TCR beta chain was recorded in a study of blood T cell repertoires in COVID-19. Study at large: Material from acute and convalescent COVID-19 was sourced from the United States, Italy and Spain.

Original processing notes: From reference gene primer amplification, estimates of nucleated cell counts were derived. The assay was immunoSEQ multiplex PCR, and TCRdb's table has in-frame clones only and misses some. The V and J calls and the clone size are those of that table, but D and trimming were determined from the DNA. The table shows fewer than 450,000 clones, with less than 95% occurring only once. CDR1 is SGHRS and CDR2 is YFSETQ in the germline V gene. V lost 0 bases to trimming and J lost 0 bases, with 10 bases between them. The CDR3 contains 15 residues. Self-reported history from a screening survey and questionnaire set each donor's cohort.

The V call is TRBV5-1, the J call TRBJ2-7, with D perhaps matching TRBD1 (5 bases). The sample consisted of PBMCs or T cells enriched from blood (not recorded which). This TCR was recovered from a man aged 18 to 29 who had recovered from COVID-19. CDR3 sequence: CASSLAQGPSYEQYF. For the CDR3, the DNA is TGCGCCAGCAGCTTGGCCCAGGGTCCCTCCTACGAGCAGTACTTC.